Listed here are 25 T cell receptor beta chains from one sample, sequenced in a study of chronic HIV infection and antiretroviral therapy. TCRdb ran MiXCR on the 5' RACE reads and lists one entry per CDR3 protein. Here the sample spans 39,000 or so distinct CDR3 sequences, 7% to 10% being singletons. The sequenced sample was peripheral blood. These receptors were taken from an adult who had HIV and had not received antiretroviral therapy, or was an uninfected healthy control (not recorded which).

This clonotype was detected many times. J is TRBJ2-6 and V is TRBV7-2, with no clear D. The CDR3 contains 14 residues. V was shortened by 5 bases and J by 4 bases, with 9 bases between the two germline ends. The germline CDR1 and CDR2 sequences are SGHTA and FQGNSA. The CDR3 DNA sequence: TGTGCCAGCAGCACCAGGCGGGGGGCCAACGTCCTGACTTTC. Protein: CASSTRRGANVLTF.

This clonotype was recorded at least ten times. The CDR3 protein is CSVERRQLANYGYTF. CDR3 DNA sequence: TGCAGCGTTGAAAGGCGACAGCTAGCTAACTATGGCTACACCTTC. The chain joins TRBV29-1 to TRBJ1-2; TRBD1 might be the D (5 bases). Germline V gene data show CDR1 as SQVTM and CDR2 as ANQGSEA. V was pared by 2 bases and J by 0 bases, with 13 bases between. CDR3 size: 15 residues. Using reference TRBV29-1 and TRBJ1-2 for the parts outside the CDR3, the full variable domain is SAVISQKPSRDICQRGTSLTIQCQVDSQVTMMFWYRQQPGQSLTLIATANQGSEATYESGFVIDKFPISRPNLTFSTLTVSNMSPEDSSIYLCSVERRQLANYGYTFGSGTRLTVV.

This clonotype has ten or more counts. The chain joins TRBV20-1 to TRBJ2-7; D gene uncertain. This CDR3 spans 9 amino acids. The ends were cut back, 5 bases at V and 7 bases at J, with 6 bases in the middle. Germline V gene sequence: CDR1 DFQATT, CDR2 SNEGSKA (reference sequence). The CDR3 protein is CSAGLEQYF. CDR3 bases: TGCAGTGCTGGGTTGGAGCAGTACTTC.

This clonotype was picked up many times. The gene calls are TRBV2 and TRBJ1-1; no clear D. With 5 bases removed from V and 3 bases from J, the gap between germline ends came to 4 bases. The CDR3 consists of 11 residues. The germline gives CDR1 SNHLY, CDR2 FYNNEI. CDR3 sequence (DNA): TGTGCCAGCAGTTCGGACACTGAAGCTTTCTTT. This translates into CASSSDTEAFF.

This clonotype appeared a few times. The genes are TRBV3-1 and TRBJ1-1; no firm D call. The CDR3 is 15 amino acids. The V and J ends lost 6 bases and 0 bases respectively, with 14 bases between them. Germline V gene lookup returns CDR1 LGHDT and CDR2 YNNKEL (reference sequence). The CDR3 spells CASRNGGLVNTEAFF. DNA for the CDR3: TGTGCCAGCAGGAACGGAGGGTTGGTGAACACTGAAGCTTTCTTT. Filled out from reference TRBV3-1 and TRBJ1-1, the complete variable domain reads DTAVSQTPKYLVTQMGNDKSIKCEQNLGHDTMYWYKQDSKKFLKIMFSYNNKELIINETVPNRFSPKSPDKAHLNLHINSLELGDSAVYFCASRNGGLVNTEAFFGQGTRLTVV.

The chain is built from TRBV7-2 and TRBJ1-3, with 8 bases aligning to TRBD1. The J segment lost 2 bases and the V segment lost 5 bases, leaving 5 bases of the junction unmatched. This CDR3 has 15 residues. Germline loops: CDR1 SGHTA, CDR2 FQGNSA. The CDR3 nucleotides are TGTGCCAGCAGCCGTCGGACAGGGACTGGAAACACCATATATTTT. Its translation is CASSRRTGTGNTIYF.

The table lists this clonotype with a few counts. This chain joins TRBV28 and TRBJ2-1, with TRBD2 matching over 12 bases. Looked up from germline, CDR1 is MDHEN and CDR2 is SYDVKM. The CDR3 has 15 amino acids. V lost 5 bases and J lost 9; bases outside the gene matches: 8. CDR3 bases: TGTGCCAGCAGTGCCGGGACTAGCGGGTGGGGTGAGCAGTTCTTC. Its translation: CASSAGTSGWGEQFF.

In its sample, this clonotype was seen a few times. The rearrangement uses TRBV6-6 and TRBJ2-1; 12 bases are shared with TRBD2. Germline V CDR1 and CDR2: MNHNY, SVGAGI (reference sequence). V was clipped by 7 bases and J by 4 bases; unmatched bases: 5. CDR3 length: 15 residues. CDR3 nucleotides: TGTGCCAGCACCCCACTAGCGGGAGGTTACAATGAGCAGTTCTTC. Its protein product is CASTPLAGGYNEQFF.

Concerning this clonotype itself: Since a much larger clone is just one base distant, this may be a read error. The CDR3 region is CASSPWTSSGTDTQYF. CDR3 nucleotide sequence: TGTGCCAGCAGTCCCTGGACTAGCTCGGGCACAGATACGCAGTATTTT. V gene TRBV28 combines with J gene TRBJ2-3; 8 bases map to TRBD2. The V segment lost 5 bases and the J segment 1 base; nucleotides outside the gene matches: 8. The germline V gene has CDR1 MDHEN and CDR2 SYDVKM. The CDR3 is made up of 16 amino acids.

This clonotype was seen repeatedly, ten times or more. The chain links TRBV28 to TRBJ2-5; D ambiguous. The CDR3 consists of 12 residues. Germline V gives CDR1 MDHEN, CDR2 SYDVKM. V shed 2 bases and J shed 1 base, with 2 bases lying between them. Written as DNA, the CDR3 is TGTGCCAGCAGTTTACTCCAAGAGACCCAGTACTTC. Its protein is CASSLLQETQYF.

This clonotype was observed at least ten times. Compared with germline, one end of the junction differs, possibly owing to a read error. The chain carries TRBV14 and TRBJ1-2; perhaps TRBD1 as D (5 bases). The length of the CDR3 is 13 residues. CDR1 and CDR2 (germline): SGHDN, FVKESK. CDR3: CASSQEGELGIPF. CDR3 coding DNA: TGTGCCAGCAGCCAAGAAGGGGAGCTTGGGATTCCCTTC. The variable domain in full, completed from reference TRBV14 and TRBJ1-2, reads EAGVTQFPSHSVIEKGQTVTLRCDPISGHDNLYWYRRVMGKEIKFLLHFVKESKQDESGMPNNRFLAERTGGTYSTLKVQPAELEDSGVYFCASSQEGELGIPFGSGTRLTVV.

A note on this clonotype: A much larger clone differs from this one at a single base, so this may be a read error. The chain uses TRBV7-2 and TRBJ1-1; TRBD1 aligns across 7 bases. The germline V gene has CDR1 SGHTA and CDR2 FQGNSA. The CDR3 contains 14 residues. As DNA, the CDR3 is TGTGCCAGCAGCCCGCGGACAGGTAGAACTGAAACTTTCTTT. It encodes CASSPRTGRTETFF. Combining the CDR3 with reference TRBV7-2 and TRBJ1-1 gives the whole variable domain GAGVSQSPSNKVTEKGKDVELRCDPISGHTALYWYRQSLGQGLEFLIYFQGNSAPDKSGLPSDRFSAERTGGSVSTLTIQRTQQEDSAVYLCASSPRTGRTETFFGQGTRLTVV.

This clonotype has a handful of counts. In DNA, the CDR3 is TGTGCCAGCTCACCGCTGGCGGGAGAAGTCCACGAGCAGTACTTC. Amino acids: CASSPLAGEVHEQYF. J is TRBJ2-7 and V is TRBV18; 7 positions agree with TRBD2. This CDR3 has 15 amino acids. From germline, CDR1 is KGHSH and CDR2 LQKENI. The junction had 10 bases not matched to a gene; V was cut back by 3 bases and J by 5 bases. The complete variable domain, with remaining parts taken from reference TRBV18 and TRBJ2-7, reads NAGVMQNPRHLVRRRGQEARLRCSPMKGHSHVYWYRQLPEEGLKFMVYLQKENIIDESGMPKERFSAEFPKEGPSILRIQQVVRGDSAAYFCASSPLAGEVHEQYFGPGTRLTVT.

The chain recombines TRBV10-3 with TRBJ2-3; 10 bases align to TRBD2. CDR1 is ENHRY and CDR2 is SYGVKD in the germline V gene. Trimming removed 1 base from V and 4 bases from J; junction bases left unmatched: 5. This CDR3 region has 16 residues. The CDR3 here is CAISEWSLAGADTQYF. The CDR3 DNA sequence: TGTGCCATCAGTGAGTGGAGCCTAGCGGGAGCAGATACGCAGTATTTT.

The table lists this clonotype with many counts. The CDR3 bases are TGTGCCAGCAGCTCGCCAGTGACCTACGAGCAGTACTTC. Translated, it gives CASSSPVTYEQYF. The chain has TRBV5-5 and TRBJ2-7; D not resolved. The CDR3 is 13 amino acids. V was cut by 3 bases and J by 2 bases, with 9 bases left in between. CDR1 is SGHKS and CDR2 is YYEKEE in the germline V gene (reference sequence). Using reference TRBV5-5 and TRBJ2-7 for the parts outside the CDR3, the full variable domain is DAGVTQSPTHLIKTRGQQVTLRCSPISGHKSVSWYQQVLGQGPQFIFQYYEKEERGRGNFPDRFSARQFPNYSSELNVNALLLGDSALYLCASSSPVTYEQYFGPGTRLTVT.

This clonotype has a count of ten or more. This rearrangement joins TRBV29-1 to TRBJ2-3, with a weak D call TRBD1 (6 bases). Looked up from germline, CDR1 is SQVTM and CDR2 is ANQGSEA. This CDR3 is 14 amino acids long. The V end was cut by 8 bases, the J end by 1 base, with 16 bases between. The DNA of the CDR3 is TGCAGCCTTACAGGGACGGACCGCACAGATACGCAGTATTTT. Its translation: CSLTGTDRTDTQYF.

In this sample, this clonotype turned up a few times. The chain joins TRBV28 to TRBJ1-2, with D tentatively TRBD1 (6 bases). V lost 5 bases and J lost 5, with 15 bases in between. The CDR3 length is 14 residues. Germline CDR1 MDHEN, CDR2 SYDVKM. The chain's CDR3 is CASSGTGGEYGYTF. The CDR3 DNA sequence: TGTGCCAGCAGTGGCACGGGGGGCGAATATGGCTACACCTTC.

This sequence joins TRBV28 and TRBJ1-6; TRBD1 matches at 11 bases. With V trimmed by 6 bases and J by 0 bases, 4 bases remained unmatched. Germline loops: CDR1 MDHEN, CDR2 SYDVKM. The CDR3 contains 17 residues. DNA for the CDR3: TGTGCCAGCAGCCAAGGGACAGGGGGCTCCTATAATTCACCCCTCCACTTT. Translating it yields CASSQGTGGSYNSPLHF.

This clonotype is categorized as medium-sized. The chain is built from TRBV2 and TRBJ2-5, with 13 bases aligning to TRBD2. Trimming cost V 6 bases and J 0 bases; bases outside gene matches: 1. CDR1 is SNHLY, CDR2 FYNNEI, per germline. The CDR3 spans 15 residues. CDR3 sequence reads: CASSGLAGDQETQYF. The DNA of the CDR3 is TGTGCCAGCAGCGGACTAGCGGGGGACCAAGAGACCCAGTACTTC.

This clonotype was found many times. This chain joins TRBV20-1 and TRBJ2-6; D is undetermined. With 0 bases removed from V and 1 base from J, the gap between germline ends came to 10 bases. This CDR3 comprises 16 residues. Germline V gene sequence: CDR1 DFQATT, CDR2 SNEGSKA (reference sequence). CDR3 residues: CSARDSGESGANVLTF. CDR3 nucleotides: TGCAGTGCTAGAGATTCTGGCGAATCTGGGGCCAACGTCCTGACTTTC.

This clonotype was picked up many times. This rearrangement joins TRBV29-1 to TRBJ2-7, with 8 bases matching TRBD1. Germline V gives CDR1 SQVTM, CDR2 ANQGSEA. Trimming at V came to 6 bases and at J to 7 bases, leaving 8 bases not matched to a gene. This CDR3 is built from 12 residues. CDR3 sequence reads: CSVGQGASEQYF. The CDR3, as DNA: TGCAGCGTAGGGCAGGGGGCGAGTGAGCAGTACTTC.

In this sample, this clonotype turned up many times. V usage is TRBV7-2 and J usage is TRBJ2-3; no clear D. V was clipped by 6 bases and J by 4 bases, with 11 bases between them. The CDR3 runs to 13 residues. The germline V gene has CDR1 SGHTA and CDR2 FQGNSA. In DNA form, the CDR3 reads TGTGCCAGCAGGGTCCAAGAGGCAGATACGCAGTATTTT. This sequence encodes CASRVQEADTQYF. Using reference TRBV7-2 and TRBJ2-3 for the parts outside the CDR3, the full variable domain is GAGVSQSPSNKVTEKGKDVELRCDPISGHTALYWYRQSLGQGLEFLIYFQGNSAPDKSGLPSDRFSAERTGGSVSTLTIQRTQQEDSAVYLCASRVQEADTQYFGPGTRLTVL.

The CDR3 reads CASSNPLAGAKAYQETQYF. The CDR3 coding sequence is TGTGCCAGCTCTAATCCTCTAGCGGGAGCAAAGGCTTATCAAGAGACCCAGTACTTC. The chain joins TRBV2 to TRBJ2-5; 10 nucleotides line up with TRBD2. The J segment lost 2 bases and the V segment lost 8 bases, leaving 20 bases of the junction unmatched. This CDR3 comprises 19 residues. Per germline, CDR1 SNHLY and CDR2 FYNNEI.

The rearrangement uses TRBV6-5 and TRBJ2-2; D may be TRBD1 (6 bases). CDR3 size: 12 residues. Trimming removed 6 bases at V and 6 bases at J, with 8 bases between. Germline V gene lookup returns CDR1 MNHEY and CDR2 SVGAGI. The CDR3 bases are TGTGCCAGCAGCAGGGGCTCCGGGGAGCTGTTTTTT. This translates into CASSRGSGELFF.

A few counts support this clonotype. The chain is built from TRBV6-4 and TRBJ2-1, with D possibly matching TRBD2 (7 bases). Germline lookup yields CDR1 MRHNA and CDR2 SNTAGT. The CDR3 is made up of 16 amino acids. V was cut by 0 bases and J by 7 bases, with 16 bases left in between. The CDR3, as DNA: TGTGCCAGCAGTGACTCGGGAGGGGGAGGTTGGAATGAGCAGTTCTTC. It encodes CASSDSGGGGWNEQFF.